This T cell receptor beta chain appears in the sequencing data of a study of cytomegalovirus exposure and HLA in healthy donors. Whole-study findings and limits: There were fewer than 200 TCR beta chains listed as cytomegalovirus-associated.

As concerns this clone: Its target is unknown.

In the PCR, 60 Vbeta and 13 Jbeta primers were used. Per the study methods: The count from a later analysis was some 80 million unique TCR beta chains, around 11 million of them shared. Generated by immunoSEQ multiplex PCR, the TCRdb table keeps only in-frame clones and is missing some. Clone size and V and J calls were adopted from that table, with D and trimming inferred from the DNA. The sample yields about 120,000 clones, approximately 80% seen once. From germline, CDR1 is KGHSH and CDR2 LQKENI. This CDR3 is 18 amino acids long. Trimming took 4 bases from V and 2 from J, leaving 22 bases between them.

The source of this sequence is a woman aged 60-75 years in good health and CMV-seropositive. This chain connects TRBV18 to TRBJ2-3; D is possibly TRBD2 (6 bases). Material for sequencing was PBMCs. The CDR3 nucleotides are TGTGCCAGCTCACTAAATACCGGGACGGAGGGACCCACAGATACGCAGTATTTT. Translating it yields CASSLNTGTEGPTDTQYF.